This T cell receptor (beta chain) was found in a study of cytomegalovirus exposure and HLA in healthy donors. This clone was observed a handful of times. This CDR3 comprises 19 residues. Germline values: CDR1 SGHRS, CDR2 YFSETQ. With 0 bases clipped from V and 5 bases from J, the junction kept 16 bases outside the gene matches. The PCR ran on 60 Vbeta and 13 Jbeta primers. The data were produced by immunoSEQ multiplex PCR, yet TCRdb's version contains in-frame clones alone and is incomplete. The data show 110,000 or so clones, roughly 79% seen once. The donors, nominally healthy at sampling, likely had unrecorded immune exposures.

What was sequenced was PBMCs. The chain links TRBV5-1 to TRBJ2-3, with 9 bases lining up with TRBD2. The clonotype comes from a woman in her fifties or sixties in good health and CMV-seropositive. The CDR3 DNA reads TGCGCCAGCAGCTTGGTAGGCGGGAGGGCCGATTTGGGGGAAGATACGCAGTATTTT. Translation: CASSLVGGRADLGEDTQYF.